Each of the 32 T cell receptor beta chains below was sequenced from the same sample in a study of blood T cells in healthy people across ages. Sample-barcoded 5' priming and a J-beta primer mix drove a second PCR of roughly 6 to 12 cycles. TCRdb redid the calling of the 5' RACE reads with MiXCR, one entry per CDR3 protein. Of about 720,000 distinct CDR3 sequences in the sample, about a fifth were seen once. Sequenced: blood. These TCRs come from a man aged 65 to 85 in good health.

This clonotype was found a few times. The gene calls are TRBV10-3 and TRBJ1-5; the D gene is possibly TRBD1 (5 bases). Germline V gene data show CDR1 as ENHRY and CDR2 as SYGVKD. Trimming removed 10 bases at V and 0 bases at J, with 13 bases between. The CDR3 is 14 residues long. CDR3 DNA sequence: TGTGCCACCACGACGGACAATAGCAATCAGCCCCAGCATTTT. This codes for CATTTDNSNQPQHF.

CDR3 loop: CASSQVWEGSADTQYF. The CDR3 nucleotides read TGCGCCAGCAGCCAAGTCTGGGAGGGTTCGGCAGATACGCAGTATTTT. The chain employs TRBV4-3 and TRBJ2-3; TRBD2 matches 7 bases. V trimming: 1 base; J trimming: 4 bases; junction bases outside the gene matches: 8. Germline-derived CDR1 and CDR2 are LGHNA and YSLEER. This CDR3 region has 16 residues.

The chain is built from TRBV10-3 and TRBJ2-1; D is undetermined. The V end was cut by 4 bases, the J end by 0 bases, with 4 bases between. This CDR3 has 13 amino acids. CDR1 and CDR2 (germline): ENHRY, SYGVKD. CDR3 sequence reads: CAISGVSYNEQFF. DNA of the CDR3: TGTGCCATCAGTGGGGTCTCCTACAATGAGCAGTTCTTC.

This clonotype has only a few counts. The gene calls are TRBV20-1 and TRBJ1-1, with TRBD1 as a possible D gene (6 bases). Trimming left V 6 bases short and J 0 bases short, with 14 bases between. The CDR3 covers 14 residues. CDR1 is DFQATT and CDR2 is SNEGSKA in the germline V gene (reference sequence). CDR3 loop: CSAKRGAMNTEAFF. In DNA form, the CDR3 reads TGCAGTGCAAAAAGGGGGGCCATGAACACTGAAGCTTTCTTT.

The chain couples TRBV4-1 to TRBJ1-2; D not certain. This CDR3 is built from 13 residues. V was shortened by 0 bases and J by 8 bases, with 10 bases between the two germline ends. Germline V gene lookup returns CDR1 MGHRA and CDR2 YSYEKL. CDR3 bases: TGCGCCAGCAGCCAAGACAGGTCAGGCGGCTACACCTTC. Protein: CASSQDRSGGYTF.

This clonotype has a handful of counts. The J gene is TRBJ2-3, the V gene TRBV5-1; D is unclear. The CDR3 totals 17 residues. V was clipped by 0 bases and J by 0 bases, with 14 bases between them. Germline V gives CDR1 SGHRS, CDR2 YFSETQ. CDR3 DNA: TGCGCCAGCAGCTTGGCCCGTAGTAAAAGTAGCACAGATACGCAGTATTTT. Its translation is CASSLARSKSSTDTQYF.

This chain connects TRBV20-1 to TRBJ2-5; D is uncertain. The closer fit of TRBJ2-1 to the DNA end suggests the J call may be wrong. This CDR3 spans 13 amino acids. The germline gives CDR1 DFQATT, CDR2 SNEGSKA (reference sequence). CDR3 nucleotides: TGCAGTGCTAGAGGTGACCTTCTTTATGAGCAGTTCTTC. Amino acids: CSARGDLLYEQFF.

The V call is TRBV12-3 or TRBV12-4, the J call TRBJ1-4; perhaps TRBD1 as D (6 bases). This CDR3 has 13 residues. V was shortened by 7 bases and J by 7 bases, with 13 bases between the two germline ends. CDR3 loop: CASTPRGGEKLFF. The CDR3 DNA is TGTGCCAGCACCCCCCGAGGGGGTGAAAAACTGTTTTTT.

This clonotype has a handful of counts. V and J are TRBV6-1 and TRBJ1-2; D uncertain. The V end lost 5 bases, the J end lost 7 bases, and 20 bases lay between the germline ends. This CDR3 has 15 amino acids. Germline loops: CDR1 MNHNS, CDR2 SASEGT. DNA for the CDR3: TGTGCCAGCAGTAGGATAGACCCGGAGGTTGGTGGCTACACCTTC. It is translated as CASSRIDPEVGGYTF.

This clonotype was counted a few times. This chain joins TRBV20-1 and TRBJ2-1, with a tentative D call TRBD2 (6 bases). The V end was cut by 3 bases, the J end by 6 bases, with 15 bases between. The CDR3 totals 14 residues. Germline values: CDR1 DFQATT, CDR2 SNEGSKA (reference sequence). This chain's CDR3 is CSARAGIGLNEQFF. In DNA, the CDR3 is TGCAGTGCTAGGGCGGGAATAGGTCTCAATGAGCAGTTCTTC.

This clonotype turned up a few times. The CDR3 region has the DNA TGTGCCAGCACAGGAAGGGACAATGAGCAGTTCTTC. This encodes CASTGRDNEQFF. This sequence joins TRBV27 and TRBJ2-1; D gene uncertain. CDR3 length: 12 amino acids. V dropped 7 bases and J dropped 5 bases, with 9 bases sitting between them. Germline-derived CDR1 and CDR2 are MNHEY and SMNVEV (reference sequence).

A note on this clonotype: The junction shows a germline mismatch at one end, possibly a read error. The genes are TRBV12-3 or TRBV12-4 and TRBJ2-3, with D maybe TRBD2 (6 bases). The CDR3 length is 14 residues. The CDR3 protein is CASSLRRRADTQYF. In nucleotides, the CDR3 is TGTGCCAGCAGTTTGAGACGGAGGGCAGATACGCAGTATTTC.

Of note for this clonotype: A clone one base away is much larger, so this may be a read error. The chain has TRBV7-9 and TRBJ1-5; D gene uncertain. In germline, CDR1 is SEHNR, CDR2 FQNEAQ (reference sequence). The CDR3 length is 13 residues. CDR3 amino acids: CASSTLTDQPRHF. DNA for the CDR3: TGTGCCAGCAGCACCTTGACGGATCAGCCCCGGCATTTT. Using reference TRBV7-9 and TRBJ1-5 for the parts outside the CDR3, the full variable domain is DTGVSQNPRHKITKRGQNVTFRCDPISEHNRLYWYRQTLGQGPEFLTYFQNEAQLEKSRLLSDRFSAERPKGSFSTLEIQRTEQGDSAMYLCASSTLTDQPRHFGDGTRLSIL.

This clonotype showed up just a few times. This chain connects TRBV20-1 to TRBJ2-1; a possible D gene is TRBD2 (6 bases). The ends were cut back, 3 bases at V and 7 bases at J, with 16 bases in the middle. The germline V gene encodes CDR1 DFQATT and CDR2 SNEGSKA (reference sequence). There are 14 residues in the CDR3. CDR3 in DNA: TGCAGTGCTAGTTTGGGGGAGGTAGCTAATGAGCAGTTCTTC. Amino acids: CSASLGEVANEQFF.

CDR3 nucleotide sequence: TGTGCCAGCAGTCTGACAGGGTGGAATCAGCCCCAGCATTTT. This encodes CASSLTGWNQPQHF. V gene TRBV6-1 combines with J gene TRBJ1-5, with 7 bases identical to TRBD1. CDR1 is MNHNS and CDR2 is SASEGT in the germline V gene. The CDR3 runs to 14 residues. Trimming took 5 bases from V and 4 from J; bases not matched to a gene: 5.

This chain connects TRBV6-1 to TRBJ2-1; D not resolved. V was shortened by 4 bases and J by 8 bases, with 15 bases between the two germline ends. The CDR3 has 14 residues. Germline V gene sequence: CDR1 MNHNS, CDR2 SASEGT. The CDR3 protein is CASSAEDPPYEQFF. CDR3 nucleotides: TGTGCCAGCAGTGCCGAGGACCCACCTTATGAGCAGTTCTTC.

This clonotype was seen at least ten times. The junction and the germline gene differ at one end; a read error may be behind it. V and J are TRBV12-3 or TRBV12-4 and TRBJ1-1, with D unclear. CDR3 length: 11 amino acids. The CDR3 is CASSSNTEAFF. Here the CDR3 DNA reads TGCGCCAGCAGTTCGAACACTGAAGCTTTCTTT.

This clonotype appeared a few times. The CDR3 region is CASTKDRDGYEQYF. The CDR3 DNA reads as TGTGCCAGCACCAAAGACAGGGACGGGTACGAGCAGTACTTC. This chain joins TRBV27 and TRBJ2-7; 7 bases line up with TRBD1. The CDR3 is 14 residues long. With V trimmed by 7 bases and J by 4 bases, 10 bases remained unmatched. Germline V gene sequence: CDR1 MNHEY, CDR2 SMNVEV (reference sequence).

V and J are TRBV12-3 or TRBV12-4 and TRBJ2-5; no reliable D call. The end of the DNA is better explained by TRBJ2-7, so the J call may be wrong. The CDR3 contains 12 residues. Here the CDR3 DNA reads TGTGCCAGCAGCTCGGGTGGGATCGAGCAGTACTTC. Residues: CASSSGGIEQYF.

The sample holds a few counts of this clonotype. The chain carries TRBV12-3 or TRBV12-4 and TRBJ2-5; a possible D gene is TRBD2 (7 bases). The closer fit of TRBJ2-1 to the DNA end suggests the J call may be wrong. The CDR3 consists of 13 residues. CDR3 nucleotides: TGTGCCAGCGGGAATAGGGGGGGGTTTGAGCAGTTCTTC. This sequence encodes CASGNRGGFEQFF.

This chain connects TRBV11-2 to TRBJ1-1; perhaps TRBD1 as D (5 bases). The V gene lost 8 bases and the J gene lost 1 base, with 14 bases spanning the gap. The CDR3 is 14 amino acids. Per the germline V gene, CDR1 is SGHAT and CDR2 is FQNNGV. The CDR3 loop reads CASAWRGRNTEAFF. As DNA, the CDR3 is TGTGCCAGCGCCTGGAGGGGCAGGAACACTGAAGCTTTCTTT.

Worth noting for this clonotype: This could be a read error, since a much larger clone is one nucleotide away. DNA of the CDR3: TGTGCCAGCAGCGGGCGACAGGGAATGGGCCAGTTCTTC. Protein sequence: CASSGRQGMGQFF. The chain couples TRBV3-1 to TRBJ2-5, with 7 positions matching TRBD1. The last part of the DNA fits TRBJ2-1 better; the J call may be wrong. CDR1 and CDR2 from the germline V gene are LGHDT and YNNKEL (reference sequence). CDR3 length: 13 residues.

This clonotype was seen a handful of times. CDR3 in DNA: TGCGCCAGCAGCTTGTCCCGGACTAGCGGGATTGTAGGCACAGATACGCAGTATTTT. It encodes CASSLSRTSGIVGTDTQYF. This chain links TRBV5-1 with TRBJ2-3, with 12 bases aligning to TRBD2. J was trimmed by 1 base and V by 1 base; bases with no gene match: 10. The germline CDR1 and CDR2 sequences are SGHRS and YFSETQ. The CDR3 has 19 residues. Filled out from reference TRBV5-1 and TRBJ2-3, the complete variable domain reads KAGVTQTPRYLIKTRGQQVTLSCSPISGHRSVSWYQQTPGQGLQFLFEYFSETQRNKGNFPGRFSGRQFSNSRSEMNVSTLELGDSALYLCASSLSRTSGIVGTDTQYFGPGTRLTVL.

This clonotype was seen at least ten times. The chain joins TRBV29-1 to TRBJ2-1; the match to TRBD2 covers 14 bases. V lost 7 bases and J lost 9; bases outside the gene matches: 5. Per germline, CDR1 SQVTM and CDR2 ANQGSEA. This CDR3 is 13 amino acids long. DNA of the CDR3: TGCAGCGCTAGACTAGCGGGAGGGGGTGAGCAGTTCTTC. It specifies CSARLAGGGEQFF.

The rearrangement uses TRBV6-2 or TRBV6-3 and TRBJ2-5; maybe TRBD1 (5 bases). This CDR3 has 17 residues. V lost 8 bases to trimming and J lost 0 bases, with 22 bases between them. CDR1 and CDR2 (germline): MNHEY, SVGEGT. The CDR3 loop reads CASEIRFTTGYQETQYF. The CDR3 DNA reads as TGTGCCAGCGAGATACGCTTTACAACAGGTTACCAAGAGACCCAGTACTTC.

The chain combines TRBV24-1 with TRBJ2-3, with 10 positions matching TRBD2. The V and J ends lost 1 base and 6 bases, in that order; junction bases with no gene match: 9. Germline CDR1 KGHDR, CDR2 SFDVKD. The CDR3 sequence is 17 residues long. The CDR3 loop is CATSDFPSGRLADTQYF. The CDR3 coding sequence is TGTGCCACCAGTGATTTTCCTAGCGGGAGACTCGCGGATACGCAGTATTTT.

J is TRBJ2-1 and V is TRBV7-9; 13 bases are a match to TRBD2. The junction had 11 bases not matched to a gene; V was cut back by 5 bases and J by 7 bases. In germline, CDR1 is SEHNR, CDR2 FQNEAQ (reference sequence). The CDR3 loop spans 17 amino acids. The CDR3 bases are TGTGCCAGCAGCCGACCGGGACTAGCGGGATCGGGGAATGAGCAGTTCTTC. It specifies CASSRPGLAGSGNEQFF.

This clonotype was seen only a few times. The V call is TRBV3-1, the J call TRBJ2-5; TRBD1 matches at 7 bases. Trimming took 1 base from V and 5 from J; bases not matched to a gene: 1. The CDR3 contains 13 residues. CDR1 is LGHDT, CDR2 YNNKEL, per germline (reference sequence). CDR3 DNA: TGTGCCAGCAGCCAAGTCAGGGGGGAGACCCAGTACTTC. It yields the protein CASSQVRGETQYF.

This clonotype was observed many times. The V call is TRBV6-5, the J call TRBJ2-4, with 8 bases matching TRBD1. Germline assignment: CDR1 MNHEY and CDR2 SVGAGI. V shed 5 bases and J 1 base; nucleotides not matched to a gene: 1. The CDR3 sequence is 14 residues long. The CDR3 sequence is CASSRTGAKNIQYF. The CDR3 DNA is TGTGCCAGCAGTAGGACAGGGGCCAAAAACATTCAGTACTTC.

The rearrangement uses TRBV24-1 and TRBJ2-7; tentatively, D is TRBD1 (6 bases). The CDR3 extends over 13 amino acids. Trimming removed 3 bases from V and 5 bases from J, with 10 bases in between. Germline V lookup: CDR1 KGHDR, CDR2 SFDVKD. CDR3 DNA sequence: TGTGCCACCAGTGATGCATACAGGGACGAGCAGTACTTC. Its translation is CATSDAYRDEQYF.

The chain has TRBV20-1 and TRBJ2-6; 12 bases align to TRBD2. The length of the CDR3 is 18 residues. Germline V gives CDR1 DFQATT, CDR2 SNEGSKA (reference sequence). Trimming took 1 base from V and 0 from J; bases not matched to a gene: 4. The CDR3 DNA is TGCAGTGCTAGAGTTAGGACTAGCGGGGACTCTGGGGCCAACGTCCTGACTTTC. Translated, it gives CSARVRTSGDSGANVLTF.

The genes are TRBV14 and TRBJ2-4, with D maybe TRBD2 (6 bases). V was pared by 11 bases and J by 6 bases, with 14 bases between. From germline, CDR1 is SGHDN and CDR2 FVKESK. CDR3 length equals 12 residues. The CDR3 DNA follows: TGTGCCGGGAGGACTTTAATAAACATTCAGTACTTC. It is translated as CAGRTLINIQYF.